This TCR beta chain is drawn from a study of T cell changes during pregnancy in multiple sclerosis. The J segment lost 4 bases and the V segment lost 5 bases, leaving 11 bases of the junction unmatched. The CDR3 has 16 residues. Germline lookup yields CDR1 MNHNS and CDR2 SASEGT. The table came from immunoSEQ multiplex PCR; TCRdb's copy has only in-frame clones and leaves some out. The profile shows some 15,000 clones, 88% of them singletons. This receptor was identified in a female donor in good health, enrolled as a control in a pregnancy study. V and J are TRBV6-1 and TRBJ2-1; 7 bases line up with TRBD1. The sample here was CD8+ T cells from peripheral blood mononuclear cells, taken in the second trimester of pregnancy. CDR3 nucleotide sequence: TGTGCCAGCAGTCAAGACAGGGATCCCCTTTACAATGAGCAGTTCTTC. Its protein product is CASSQDRDPLYNEQFF.